The clone carrying this TCR beta chain was seen a handful of times. Germline loops: CDR1 MGHRA, CDR2 YSYEKL. The V gene lost 2 bases and the J gene lost 0 bases, with 11 bases spanning the gap. This CDR3 spans 16 amino acids. The data were taken from a study of blood T cell repertoires in COVID-19. Study background: Italy, Spain and the United States were the sources of the convalescent and acute COVID-19 samples. From T cells, B-cell-depleted T cells, or PBMCs came the material, which was cDNA or gDNA.

Original processing notes: How many nucleated cells were present was estimated from reference gene primer amplification. The repertoire was sequenced with immunoSEQ multiplex PCR; TCRdb's copy has only in-frame clones and lacks some. Clone size and V and J calls were adopted from that table, with D and trimming inferred from the DNA. The sample includes 300,000 to 450,000 clones, around 90% of them seen just once. Seattle enrolled patients during active infection and tracked them longitudinally. V usage is TRBV4-1 and J usage is TRBJ1-3; a weak D match, TRBD1 (5 bases). The sequence was collected from a woman in her thirties with COVID-19, enrolled during active disease. Sequenced material: peripheral blood. The DNA of the CDR3 is TGCGCCAGCAGCCAACCCAGGGTATACTCTGGAAACACCATATATTTT. Its translation is CASSQPRVYSGNTIYF.